A single sample gave rise to the 3 T cell receptor beta chains below, sequenced in a study of T cells after yellow fever vaccination. From the 5' RACE reads, TCRdb called clonotypes with MiXCR, one entry per CDR3 protein. The sample has hundreds of thousands of distinct CDR3 sequences; roughly 13% are singletons. The specimen was PBMCs, collected on the day of the yellow fever booster vaccination. Receptor source: a man aged 25 to 45 who received the YFV17D yellow fever vaccine.

A few counts support this clonotype. The J gene is TRBJ2-1, the V gene TRBV9, with D perhaps matching TRBD2 (6 bases). The CDR3 has 16 residues. Germline CDR1 is SGDLS and CDR2 is YYNGEE. The ends were cut back, 1 base at V and 9 bases at J, with 20 bases in the middle. CDR3 residues: CASSVIGSFRVGEQFF. The CDR3 bases are TGTGCCAGCAGCGTAATCGGGAGTTTTCGGGTCGGTGAGCAGTTCTTC.

A few counts support this clonotype. The CDR3 region has the DNA TGTGCCAGCAGTTCACCTCAGGGGGCTAAGGGGGAGCAGTACTTC. Translated: CASSSPQGAKGEQYF. The chain couples TRBV6-5 to TRBJ2-7; TRBD1 agrees at 8 bases. Per the germline V gene, CDR1 is MNHEY and CDR2 is SVGAGI. There are 15 residues in the CDR3. With 4 bases clipped from V and 7 bases from J, the junction kept 12 bases outside the gene matches.

The CDR3 sequence is CSASGVYEQYF. CDR3 nucleotides: TGCAGTGCTAGCGGAGTCTACGAGCAGTACTTC. This chain connects TRBV20-1 to TRBJ2-7; D ambiguous. Germline loops: CDR1 DFQATT, CDR2 SNEGSKA (reference sequence). V was trimmed by 3 bases and J by 3 bases, leaving 6 bases between them. This CDR3 contains 11 residues.